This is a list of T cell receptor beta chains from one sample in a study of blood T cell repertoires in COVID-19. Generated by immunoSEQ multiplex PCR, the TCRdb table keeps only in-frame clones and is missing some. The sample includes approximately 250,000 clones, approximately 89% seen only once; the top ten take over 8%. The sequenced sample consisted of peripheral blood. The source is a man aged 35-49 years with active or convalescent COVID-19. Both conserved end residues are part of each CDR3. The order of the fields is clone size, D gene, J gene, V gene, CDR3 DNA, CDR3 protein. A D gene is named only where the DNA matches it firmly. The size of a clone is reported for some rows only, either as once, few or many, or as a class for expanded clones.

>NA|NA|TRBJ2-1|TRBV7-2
TGTGCCAGCAGCTTTTGGCAGGGGAATGAGCAGTTCTTC
CASSFWQGNEQFF
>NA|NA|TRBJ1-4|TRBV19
TGTGCCAGTTCCCTTGTTGGGGGCGGTGAAAAACTGTTTTTT
CASSLVGGGEKLFF
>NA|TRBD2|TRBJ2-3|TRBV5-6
TGTGCCAGCAGCTTGCCTAGCGGATTCACAGATACGCAGTATTTT
CASSLPSGFTDTQYF
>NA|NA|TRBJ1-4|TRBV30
TGTGCCTGGAGTACCCGACAGGTTGGGGAAAAACTGTTTTTT
CAWSTRQVGEKLFF
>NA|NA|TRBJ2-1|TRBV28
TGTGCCACCAATCAGGCACCGAGCTCCTACAATGAGCAGTTCTTC
CATNQAPSSYNEQFF
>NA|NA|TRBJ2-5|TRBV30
TGTGCCTGGAGTTTGCGATCGGGACTTCAAGAGACCCAGTACTTC
CAWSLRSGLQETQYF
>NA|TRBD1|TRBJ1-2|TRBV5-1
TGCGCCAGCAGCGCCCGGGACAGCCGAAACCGCCCCCTTAACTATGGCTACACCTTC
CASSARDSRNRPLNYGYTF
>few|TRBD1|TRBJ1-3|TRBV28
TGTGCCAGCAGTACCCCCAGGGGGAACACCATATATTTT
CASSTPRGNTIYF
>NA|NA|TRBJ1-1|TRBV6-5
TGTGCCAGCACGAATTTGGGGAGAAGTTTTGAAGCTTTCTTT
CASTNLGRSFEAFF
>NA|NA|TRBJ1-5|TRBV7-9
TGTGCCAGCAGCTTAGGGGGGGTAGGCGATCAGCCCCAGCATTTT
CASSLGGVGDQPQHF
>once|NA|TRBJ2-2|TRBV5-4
TGTGCCAGCATGGACAGTCACACCGGGGAGCTGTTTTTT
CASMDSHTGELFF
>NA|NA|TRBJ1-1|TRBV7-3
TGTGCCAGCAGCTTAGAAAGGGGCCAGCTTGGCACTGAAGCTTTCTTT
CASSLERGQLGTEAFF
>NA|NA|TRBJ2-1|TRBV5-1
TGCGCCAGCAGCCCCGCCGTCACAGGGACCGAGCAGTTCTTC
CASSPAVTGTEQFF
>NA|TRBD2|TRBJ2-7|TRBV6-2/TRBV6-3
TGTGCCAGCAGCGCGGGACTAGGAGACTACGAGCAGTACTTC
CASSAGLGDYEQYF
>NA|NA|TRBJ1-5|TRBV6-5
TGTGCCAGCAGCCGTGACAGGACAAATCAGCCCCAGCATTTT
CASSRDRTNQPQHF
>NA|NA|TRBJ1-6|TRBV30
TGTGCCTGGGGGAAGGACAGCTCCTATAATTCACCCCTCCACTTT
CAWGKDSSYNSPLHF
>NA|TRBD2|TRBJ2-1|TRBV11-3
TGTGCCAGCAGCTTCGCTAGCGGGATTCAGGACGAGCAGTTCTTC
CASSFASGIQDEQFF
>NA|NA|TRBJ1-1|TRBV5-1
TGCGCCAGACCCGGGGGGTTAGCTTTCTTT
CARPGGLAFF
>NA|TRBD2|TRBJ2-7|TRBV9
TGTGCCAGCAGCGTAGGAGGCGCGGGAGGAACCTACGAGCAGTACTTC
CASSVGGAGGTYEQYF
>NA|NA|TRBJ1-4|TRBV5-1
TGCGCCAGCAGCTTGGCTCCGGATGAAAAACTGTTTTTT
CASSLAPDEKLFF
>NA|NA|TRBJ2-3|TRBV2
TGTGCCAGCAGCGAAGACATGAGGTATACGCAGTATTTT
CASSEDMRYTQYF
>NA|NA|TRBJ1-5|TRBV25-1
TGTGCCAGCAGTGCCGGACAAGGTCAGCATTTT
CASSAGQGQHF
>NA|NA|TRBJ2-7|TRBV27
TGTGCCAGCAGTTTAAGTTTGGCCACACCGCTGGAGCAGTACTTC
CASSLSLATPLEQYF
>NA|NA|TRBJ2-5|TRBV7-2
TGTGCCAGCAGCGCTAACCAAATAGAGACCCAGTACTTC
CASSANQIETQYF
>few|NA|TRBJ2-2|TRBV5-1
TGCGCCAGCAGCTCACAGGGGAACACCGGGGAGCTGTTTTTT
CASSSQGNTGELFF
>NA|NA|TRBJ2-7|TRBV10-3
TGTGCCATCAGTACGCCAGGGGACGAGCAGTACTTC
CAISTPGDEQYF
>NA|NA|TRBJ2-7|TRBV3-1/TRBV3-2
TGTGCCAGCAGCCGCCAGCGGGTCTACGAGCAGTACTTC
CASSRQRVYEQYF
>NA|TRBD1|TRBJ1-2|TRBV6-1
TGTGCCAGCAGTGAGGAACGACAGGGGTTCGGTGGCTACACCTTC
CASSEERQGFGGYTF
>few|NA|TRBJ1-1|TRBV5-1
TGCGCCAGCAGAGAGACAGGAAATGAAGCTTTCTTT
CASRETGNEAFF
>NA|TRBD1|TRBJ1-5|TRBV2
TGTGCCAGCAGTATTTACCAGGGGGCTAGCAATCAGCCCCAGCATTTT
CASSIYQGASNQPQHF
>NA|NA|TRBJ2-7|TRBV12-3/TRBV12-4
TGTGCCAGCAGTTTAACAGGCGGCGAGCAGTACTTC
CASSLTGGEQYF
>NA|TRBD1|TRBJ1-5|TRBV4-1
TGCGCCAGCAGTCCAAGACAGGGACGACAGCCCCAGCATTTT
CASSPRQGRQPQHF
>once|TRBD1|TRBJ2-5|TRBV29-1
TGCAGCGTTGAAGGGGCCGCCACGTGGACAGGGAGGCAAGAGACCCAGTACTTC
CSVEGAATWTGRQETQYF
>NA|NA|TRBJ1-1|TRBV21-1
TGTGCCCCCACCGAACAGGGGGACACTGAAGCTTTCTTT
CAPTEQGDTEAFF
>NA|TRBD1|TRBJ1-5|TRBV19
TGTGCCAGTAGTACCCCCGGGACAGGGGTTCGTCAGCCCCAGCATTTT
CASSTPGTGVRQPQHF
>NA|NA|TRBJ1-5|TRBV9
TGTGCCAGCAGCCCAGCGGGGGGTCCTAATCAGCCCCAGCATTTT
CASSPAGGPNQPQHF
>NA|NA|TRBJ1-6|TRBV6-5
TGTGCCAGCAGTTTCGACGGCCAGGATCGACCCCTCCACTTT
CASSFDGQDRPLHF
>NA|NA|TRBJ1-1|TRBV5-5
TGTGCCAGCAGCCGCTGGGAGGTCGACACTGAAGCTTTCTTT
CASSRWEVDTEAFF
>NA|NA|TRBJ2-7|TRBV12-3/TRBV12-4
TGTGCCAGCAGTTTCGGAGTCGGCGAGCAGTACTTC
CASSFGVGEQYF
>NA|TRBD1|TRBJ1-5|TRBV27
TGTGCCAGCAGTTTCAGTGGACAGGGTGGTCAGCCCCAGCATTTT
CASSFSGQGGQPQHF
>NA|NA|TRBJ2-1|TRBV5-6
TGTGCCAGCAGCTTCCCCGCTAGTATAAAGTTCTTC
CASSFPASIKFF
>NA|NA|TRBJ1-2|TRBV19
TGTGCCAGTAGAGTAGGGAGACAAGACGGCTACACCTTC
CASRVGRQDGYTF
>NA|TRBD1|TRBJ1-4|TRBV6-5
TGTGCCAGCACCCAGGGGGGAGCTAATGAAAAACTGTTTTTT
CASTQGGANEKLFF
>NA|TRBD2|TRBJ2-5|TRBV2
TGTGCCAGCTTCCCGACTAGCGGTATTGAAGAGACCCAGTACTTC
CASFPTSGIEETQYF
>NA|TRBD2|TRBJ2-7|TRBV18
TGTGCCAGCTCACCAGTAAGCGGGAGTTCCTACGAGCAGTACTTC
CASSPVSGSSYEQYF
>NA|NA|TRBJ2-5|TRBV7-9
TGTGCCAGCAGCTCTGGAGGGGGGGGCCTGAGGCAAGAGACCCAGTACTTC
CASSSGGGGLRQETQYF
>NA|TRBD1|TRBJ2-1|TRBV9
TGTGCCAGCAGCAAAGACAGGGGAACCTACAATGAGCAGTTCTTC
CASSKDRGTYNEQFF
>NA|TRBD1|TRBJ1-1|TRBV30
TGTGCCTGGAGTGAAACAGGGGGCGTGAACACTGAAGCTTTCTTT
CAWSETGGVNTEAFF
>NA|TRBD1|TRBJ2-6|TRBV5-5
TGTGCCAGCAATCCTCCACCGACAGGGCGGAGCTCTGGGGCCAACGTCCTGACTTTC
CASNPPPTGRSSGANVLTF
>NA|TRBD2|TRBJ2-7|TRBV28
TGTGCCAGCAGTTCTAGCGGGAGGGCTGGCGAGCAGTACTTC
CASSSSGRAGEQYF
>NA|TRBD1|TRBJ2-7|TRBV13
TGTGCCAGCAGCTCAGACAGGGTCCACGAGCAGTACTTC
CASSSDRVHEQYF
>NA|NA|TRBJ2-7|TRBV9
TGTGCCAGCAGCGTCGGCCCCCTCGGGGCCTACGAGCAGTACTTC
CASSVGPLGAYEQYF
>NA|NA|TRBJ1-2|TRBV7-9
TGTGCCAGCAGCTTAGCGTGGGCCAGGGATGGCTACACCTTC
CASSLAWARDGYTF
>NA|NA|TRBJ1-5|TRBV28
TGTGCCAGCGGATGGGGGGATCAGCCCCAGCATTTT
CASGWGDQPQHF
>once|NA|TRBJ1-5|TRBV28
TGTGCCAGCAGTTACCTATTACAGGGAGGCAATCAGCCCCAGCATTTT
CASSYLLQGGNQPQHF
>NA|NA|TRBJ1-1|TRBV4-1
TGCGCCAGCAGCCACCGGGAGGAAGCTTTCTTT
CASSHREEAFF
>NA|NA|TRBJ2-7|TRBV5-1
TGCGCCAGCAGCTCACAGGGCTCCTACGAGCAGTACTTC
CASSSQGSYEQYF
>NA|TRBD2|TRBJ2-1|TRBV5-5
TGTGCCAGCAGCTTGACGGTAGCGGGGGGAGACAATGAGCAGTTCTTC
CASSLTVAGGDNEQFF
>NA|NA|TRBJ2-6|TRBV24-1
TGTGCCACCAGTGATTACAGCTCTGGGGCCAACGTCCTGACTTTC
CATSDYSSGANVLTF